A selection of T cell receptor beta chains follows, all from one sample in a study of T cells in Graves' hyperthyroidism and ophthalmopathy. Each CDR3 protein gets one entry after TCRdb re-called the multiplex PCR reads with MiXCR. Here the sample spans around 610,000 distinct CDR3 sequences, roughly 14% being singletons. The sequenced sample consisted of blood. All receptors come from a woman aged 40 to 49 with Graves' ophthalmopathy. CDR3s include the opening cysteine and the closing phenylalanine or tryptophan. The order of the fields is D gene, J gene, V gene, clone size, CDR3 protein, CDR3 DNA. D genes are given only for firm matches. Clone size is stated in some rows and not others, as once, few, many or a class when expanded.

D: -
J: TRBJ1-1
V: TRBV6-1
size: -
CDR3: CASSDTLGTEAFF
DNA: TGTGCCAGCAGTGACACATTGGGCACTGAAGCTTTCTTT

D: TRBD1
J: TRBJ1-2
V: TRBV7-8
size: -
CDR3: CASSQKGTGFRFNYGYTF
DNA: TGTGCCAGCAGTCAAAAGGGGACAGGGTTCAGATTTAACTATGGCTACACCTTC

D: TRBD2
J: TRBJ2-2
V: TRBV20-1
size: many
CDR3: CSARAPREGHDTGELFF
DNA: TGCAGTGCTAGAGCCCCGCGGGAGGGCCATGACACCGGGGAGCTGTTTTTT

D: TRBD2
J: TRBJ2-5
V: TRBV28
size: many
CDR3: CASSSAGLAGQETQYF
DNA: TGTGCCAGCAGTTCGGCGGGACTAGCGGGACAAGAGACCCAGTACTTC

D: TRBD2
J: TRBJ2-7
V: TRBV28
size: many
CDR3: CASSFVASGRPYEQYF
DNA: TGTGCCAGCAGTTTTGTCGCTAGCGGGAGGCCCTACGAGCAGTACTTC

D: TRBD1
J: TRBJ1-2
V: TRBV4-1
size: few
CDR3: CASSQAPNGQGAYGYTF
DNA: TGCGCCAGCAGCCAAGCCCCAAACGGACAGGGGGCCTATGGCTACACCTTC

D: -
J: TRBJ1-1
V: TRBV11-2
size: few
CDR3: CASSLDVDRSLNTEAFF
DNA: TGTGCCAGCAGCTTAGATGTGGACAGAAGCTTGAACACTGAAGCTTTCTTT

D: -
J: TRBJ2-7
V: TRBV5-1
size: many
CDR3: CASSLGGQEFDEQYF
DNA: TGCGCCAGCAGCTTGGGGGGGCAGGAGTTTGACGAGCAGTACTTC

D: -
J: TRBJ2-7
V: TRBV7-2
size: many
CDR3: CASSGHYEQYF
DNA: TGTGCCAGCAGCGGGCACTACGAGCAGTACTTC

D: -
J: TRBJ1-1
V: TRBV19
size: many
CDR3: CASRTAGQFFF
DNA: TGTGCCAGTAGGACGGCCGGACAGTTTTTCTTT

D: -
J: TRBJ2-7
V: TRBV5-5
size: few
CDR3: CASSFGGQSYEQYF
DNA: TGTGCCAGCAGCTTCGGGGGACAGTCCTACGAGCAGTACTTC

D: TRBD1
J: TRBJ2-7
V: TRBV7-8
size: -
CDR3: CASSPRDREGEQYF
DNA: TGTGCCAGCAGCCCCCGGGACAGGGAGGGCGAGCAGTACTTC

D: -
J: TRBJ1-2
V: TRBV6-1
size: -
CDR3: CASSAGPTFYGYTF
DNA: TGTGCCAGCAGCGCAGGTCCAACCTTCTATGGCTACACCTTC

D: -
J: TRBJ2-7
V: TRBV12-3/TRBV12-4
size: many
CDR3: CASSHHGRVYF
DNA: TGTGCCAGCAGTCACCACGGGAGAGTGTACTTC

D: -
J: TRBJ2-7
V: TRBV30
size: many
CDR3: CAWSVQTSSYEQYF
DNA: TGTGCCTGGAGTGTACAAACGAGCTCCTACGAGCAGTACTTC

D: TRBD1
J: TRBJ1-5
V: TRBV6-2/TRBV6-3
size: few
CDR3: CASSRDSVGPQHF
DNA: TGTGCCAGCAGTCGGGACAGCGTAGGGCCCCAGCATTTT

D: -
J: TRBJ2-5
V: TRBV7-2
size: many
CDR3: CASSPTRVETQYF
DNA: TGTGCCAGCAGCCCGACTAGGGTGGAGACCCAGTACTTC

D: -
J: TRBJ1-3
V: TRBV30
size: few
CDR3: CARKRDGEGNTIYF
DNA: TGTGCCAGGAAGCGGGACGGTGAAGGAAACACCATATATTTT

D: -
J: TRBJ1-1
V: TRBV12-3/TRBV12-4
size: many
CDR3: CASSLTGAQGGAFF
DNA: TGTGCCAGCAGTTTAACCGGGGCCCAAGGAGGAGCTTTCTTT

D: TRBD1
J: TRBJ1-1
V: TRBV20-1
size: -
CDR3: CSAPGQENTEAFF
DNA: TGCAGTGCCCCGGGACAGGAAAACACTGAAGCTTTCTTT

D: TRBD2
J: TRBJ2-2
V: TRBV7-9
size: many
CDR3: CASSLRLAGGADTGELFF
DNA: TGTGCCAGCAGCTTAAGACTAGCGGGAGGAGCGGACACCGGGGAGCTGTTTTTT

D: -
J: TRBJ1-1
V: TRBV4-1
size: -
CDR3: CASSLDPGENTEAFF
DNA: TGCGCCAGCAGCCTAGACCCCGGAGAGAACACTGAAGCTTTCTTT

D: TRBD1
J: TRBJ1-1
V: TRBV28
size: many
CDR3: CASNSGGGLAAFF
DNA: TGTGCCAGCAACTCCGGAGGGGGCCTTGCAGCTTTCTTT

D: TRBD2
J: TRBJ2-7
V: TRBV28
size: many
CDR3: CASDSGTSYEQYF
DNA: TGTGCCAGCGACAGCGGGACTTCCTACGAGCAGTACTTC

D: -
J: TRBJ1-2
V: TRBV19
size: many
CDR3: CASSIARGLRGYTF
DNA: TGTGCCAGTAGTATAGCCAGGGGCCTTAGGGGCTACACCTTC